These T cell receptor beta chains were read from a single sample in a study of shared clonotypes between healthy human individuals. Profiling relied on immunoSEQ multiplex PCR, and the TCRdb table lists in-frame clones only, not all of them. The data show roughly 2 million clones, just under 95% seen once. Sequenced input: naive CD8+ T cells sorted from blood. The receptors originated from a young man in good health. Both conserved end residues are part of each CDR3. The D gene is left open where the match is weak. Clone size is not always given. Where it is, it says once, few, many or a class for expanded clones.

j_call d_call clone_size v_call cdr3_nt cdr3_aa
TRBJ1-1 . . TRBV7-9 TGTGCCAGCAGCCCCAGGGAAAACATGAACACTGAAGCTTTCTTT CASSPRENMNTEAFF
TRBJ2-1 TRBD2 . TRBV30 TGTGCCTGGAGTGGTAGCGGGAGGGGAATGTACAATGAGCAGTTCTTC CAWSGSGRGMYNEQFF
TRBJ2-1 TRBD1 . TRBV27 TGTGCCAGCAGTCTATTAACTAACAGGGGTGGCGACATGGGTGAGCAGTTCTTC CASSLLTNRGGDMGEQFF
TRBJ2-5 . . TRBV10-2 TGCGCCAGCACCACGGACATTAAGGGAGAGACCCAGTACTTC CASTTDIKGETQYF
TRBJ2-7 TRBD2 . TRBV5-1 TGCGCCAGCAGCTTGCGGACTAGCTACGAGCAGTACTTC CASSLRTSYEQYF
TRBJ2-2 TRBD2 . TRBV4-1 TGCGCCAGCAGCCAACTGGTAGCGGGAGGGCGCACCGGGGAGCTGTTTTTT CASSQLVAGGRTGELFF
TRBJ2-3 TRBD2 once TRBV27 TGTGCCACCCGACTAGCGGGAGGCCCTAGCACAGATACGCAGTATTTT CATRLAGGPSTDTQYF
TRBJ2-7 . . TRBV5-6 TGTGCCAGCAGCCTTTGGGCCTCCTACGAGCAGTACTTC CASSLWASYEQYF
TRBJ2-5 TRBD2 . TRBV30 TGTGCCTGGACAAAGGCTAGCGGGGATCAAGAGACCCAGTACTTC CAWTKASGDQETQYF
TRBJ1-2 TRBD1 . TRBV4-3 TGCGCCAGCAGCCAAGATATAGGGACAGGAGTTTATGGCTACACCTTC CASSQDIGTGVYGYTF
TRBJ1-4 . . TRBV4-1 TGCGCCAGCAGCCATTCACAGGGAAATGAAAAACTGTTTTTT CASSHSQGNEKLFF
TRBJ2-5 TRBD2 . TRBV2 TGTGCCAGCAGTGCCCTTCTAGCGGAAGGAGAGACCCAGTACTTC CASSALLAEGETQYF
TRBJ2-7 . . TRBV4-2 TGTGCCAGCAGCCAAGATCAGGGGGGAGCAAACGAGCAGTACTTC CASSQDQGGANEQYF
TRBJ2-5 . . TRBV27 TGTGCCAGCAGTTTAGGGTCCCGACCAACGAAGGAGACCCAGTACTTC CASSLGSRPTKETQYF
TRBJ2-1 . . TRBV27 TGTGCCAGCAGCTTATGGTCACGGCAGGGGAGCTACAATGAGCAGTTCTTC CASSLWSRQGSYNEQFF
TRBJ2-7 . . TRBV7-9 TGTGCCAGCAGCGGGTGGACCTCCTACGAGCAGTACTTC CASSGWTSYEQYF
TRBJ1-5 TRBD1 once TRBV4-1 TGCGCCAGCAGCCAAACAGGGGGCAGGCAGCCCCAGCATTTT CASSQTGGRQPQHF
TRBJ2-1 TRBD2 . TRBV9 TGTGCCAGCAGCGGCGGACTAGCGGGGACGGGGCAGTTCTTC CASSGGLAGTGQFF
TRBJ2-1 . . TRBV27 TGTGCCAGCAGTTATTCAGCCAGGGGCAATGAGCAGTTCTTC CASSYSARGNEQFF
TRBJ2-5 . . TRBV27 TGTGCCAGCAGTTTATCGGCGGAAGTAGAGACCCAGTACTTC CASSLSAEVETQYF
TRBJ2-7 TRBD1 . TRBV2 TGTGCCAGCAGTGATCGACAGGGATCCCCCTACGAGCAGTACTTC CASSDRQGSPYEQYF
TRBJ2-7 . . TRBV6-5 TGTGCCAGCAGTTTCTCCCCGGACCCTTACGAGCAGTACTTC CASSFSPDPYEQYF
TRBJ2-2 . . TRBV27 TGTGCCAGCATCGGTCCGAACACCGGGGAGCTGTTTTTT CASIGPNTGELFF
TRBJ2-3 . . TRBV10-3 TGTGCCATCAGTGTCTACCAGAGCACAGATACGCAGTATTTT CAISVYQSTDTQYF
TRBJ2-5 TRBD1 . TRBV15 TGTGCCACCAGCAGGGACAGGGCCCAAGAGACCCAGTACTTC CATSRDRAQETQYF
TRBJ2-7 . . TRBV6-5 TGTGCCAGCAGTGGTGGTTACGAGCAGTACTTC CASSGGYEQYF
TRBJ2-7 TRBD1 . TRBV11-2 TGTGCCAGCAGCCAGGACAGGGGACCCTACGAGCAGTACTTC CASSQDRGPYEQYF
TRBJ2-7 TRBD1 . TRBV10-1 TGCGCCAGCAGTGATCGGACAGGGCGAGATTACGAGCAGTACTTC CASSDRTGRDYEQYF
TRBJ2-5 . . TRBV7-9 TGTGCCAGCAGCTTATACCCAGAGACCCAGTACTTC CASSLYPETQYF
TRBJ2-1 . . TRBV27 TGTGCCAGCAGTGTAAACCGCGCCGGGACGTCCTACAATGAGCAGTTCTTC CASSVNRAGTSYNEQFF
TRBJ2-7 . . TRBV6-5 TGTGCCAGCAGTTTCGACAGAGACCTCTACGAGCAGTACTTC CASSFDRDLYEQYF
TRBJ2-5 . . TRBV5-4 TGTGCCAGCAGCTTGGTCCAGGACCAAGAGACCCAGTACTTC CASSLVQDQETQYF
TRBJ2-7 . once TRBV10-1 TGCGCCAGCAGTGAGTCTACCGCCAGGGGCGAGCAGTACTTC CASSESTARGEQYF
TRBJ2-3 TRBD2 . TRBV13 TGTGCCAGCAGCTTCAGGACTAGCGATGGAGATACGCAGTATTTT CASSFRTSDGDTQYF
TRBJ1-2 TRBD1 . TRBV4-3 TGCGCCAGCAGCCAGTCCACAGGGGGCTATGGCTACACCTTC CASSQSTGGYGYTF
TRBJ1-6 . . TRBV27 TGTGCCAGCAGTTTCGGCGGGAATTCACCCCTCCACTTT CASSFGGNSPLHF
TRBJ1-5 . . TRBV28 TGTGCCAGCGCCATTGGGCAGGGGAGGGATCAGCCCCAGCATTTT CASAIGQGRDQPQHF
TRBJ2-7 . . TRBV27 TGTGCCAGCAGTTTAAGGGGAGGGACAGCCTACGAGCAGTACTTC CASSLRGGTAYEQYF
TRBJ2-7 . . TRBV7-2 TGTGCCAGCAGCTCCGACGAGACCTACGAGCAGTACTTC CASSSDETYEQYF
TRBJ1-2 . once TRBV11-2 TGTGCCAGCAGCTTCTACGGGGAATCGGGCTACACCTTC CASSFYGESGYTF
TRBJ2-7 . . TRBV6-5 TGTGCCAGCAGGCTGGACAGCTCCTACGAGCAGTACTTC CASRLDSSYEQYF
TRBJ1-2 TRBD1 . TRBV27 TGTGCCAGCAGTCTAACAGGGGGCGACTATGGCTACACCTTC CASSLTGGDYGYTF
TRBJ2-3 TRBD2 . TRBV28 TGTGCCAGCAGTTTATGGCACCTAGCGGGGGGTCCTAGCACAGATACGCAGTATTTT CASSLWHLAGGPSTDTQYF
TRBJ2-7 TRBD2 . TRBV27 TGTGCCAGCAGTTTACAGATAGCGGGAGGGCCTATCTACGAGCAGTACTTC CASSLQIAGGPIYEQYF
TRBJ1-1 TRBD1 . TRBV2 TGTGCCAGCAGACAGGGACAGGGGGCAGGGACTGAAGCTTTCTTT CASRQGQGAGTEAFF
TRBJ2-7 . . TRBV12-5 TGTGCTAGTGCCGGAGACTATTCATACGAGCAGTACTTC CASAGDYSYEQYF
TRBJ1-3 . . TRBV6-5 TGTGCCAGCAGTTACTCGGGCCCGGGAAACACCATATATTTT CASSYSGPGNTIYF
TRBJ2-1 . . TRBV27 TGTGCCAGCAGTAGTCCCGGCAATGAGCAGTTCTTC CASSSPGNEQFF
TRBJ2-3 . . TRBV7-9 TGTGCCAGCAGCTTAGGGACAGCCAGCACAGATACGCAGTATTTT CASSLGTASTDTQYF
TRBJ2-3 TRBD2 . TRBV10-2 TGCGCCAGCAGGGAACTAGCGGGAGAAGTAGGCACAGATACGCAGTATTTT CASRELAGEVGTDTQYF
TRBJ1-3 . . TRBV2 TGTGCCAGCAGTGAAGCGCTGGGGTCTGACGGAAACACCATATATTTT CASSEALGSDGNTIYF
TRBJ2-3 . . TRBV10-2 TGCGCCAGCAGTGAGTCGGCAGGGGCCCCCACAGATACGCAGTATTTT CASSESAGAPTDTQYF
TRBJ1-1 . . TRBV19 TGTGCCAGTAGTATAGTGCACAGAGAAGAAGCTTTCTTT CASSIVHREEAFF
TRBJ2-5 . once TRBV5-1 TGCGCCAGCAGCCCCGGCGGACAAGAGACCCAGTACTTC CASSPGGQETQYF
TRBJ1-5 . . TRBV6-1 TGTGCCAGCAGTGACTTCCAGCCCCAGCATTTT CASSDFQPQHF
TRBJ2-1 TRBD2 once TRBV25-1 TGTGCCAGCAGTGTAGCGGGAGGGCTTGATGAGCAGTTCTTC CASSVAGGLDEQFF
TRBJ2-1 TRBD1 . TRBV13 TGTGCCAGCAGCTTAGGGACAGGGGAAAATGAGCAGTTCTTC CASSLGTGENEQFF
TRBJ1-1 TRBD1 . TRBV6-5 TGTGCCAGCAGTTACTACAGGGGGCGATCTGAAGCTTTCTTT CASSYYRGRSEAFF
TRBJ2-5 . . TRBV5-6 TGTGCCAGCAGCTTGGCGGTTAGCGGCTGGTACCAAGAGACCCAGTACTTC CASSLAVSGWYQETQYF